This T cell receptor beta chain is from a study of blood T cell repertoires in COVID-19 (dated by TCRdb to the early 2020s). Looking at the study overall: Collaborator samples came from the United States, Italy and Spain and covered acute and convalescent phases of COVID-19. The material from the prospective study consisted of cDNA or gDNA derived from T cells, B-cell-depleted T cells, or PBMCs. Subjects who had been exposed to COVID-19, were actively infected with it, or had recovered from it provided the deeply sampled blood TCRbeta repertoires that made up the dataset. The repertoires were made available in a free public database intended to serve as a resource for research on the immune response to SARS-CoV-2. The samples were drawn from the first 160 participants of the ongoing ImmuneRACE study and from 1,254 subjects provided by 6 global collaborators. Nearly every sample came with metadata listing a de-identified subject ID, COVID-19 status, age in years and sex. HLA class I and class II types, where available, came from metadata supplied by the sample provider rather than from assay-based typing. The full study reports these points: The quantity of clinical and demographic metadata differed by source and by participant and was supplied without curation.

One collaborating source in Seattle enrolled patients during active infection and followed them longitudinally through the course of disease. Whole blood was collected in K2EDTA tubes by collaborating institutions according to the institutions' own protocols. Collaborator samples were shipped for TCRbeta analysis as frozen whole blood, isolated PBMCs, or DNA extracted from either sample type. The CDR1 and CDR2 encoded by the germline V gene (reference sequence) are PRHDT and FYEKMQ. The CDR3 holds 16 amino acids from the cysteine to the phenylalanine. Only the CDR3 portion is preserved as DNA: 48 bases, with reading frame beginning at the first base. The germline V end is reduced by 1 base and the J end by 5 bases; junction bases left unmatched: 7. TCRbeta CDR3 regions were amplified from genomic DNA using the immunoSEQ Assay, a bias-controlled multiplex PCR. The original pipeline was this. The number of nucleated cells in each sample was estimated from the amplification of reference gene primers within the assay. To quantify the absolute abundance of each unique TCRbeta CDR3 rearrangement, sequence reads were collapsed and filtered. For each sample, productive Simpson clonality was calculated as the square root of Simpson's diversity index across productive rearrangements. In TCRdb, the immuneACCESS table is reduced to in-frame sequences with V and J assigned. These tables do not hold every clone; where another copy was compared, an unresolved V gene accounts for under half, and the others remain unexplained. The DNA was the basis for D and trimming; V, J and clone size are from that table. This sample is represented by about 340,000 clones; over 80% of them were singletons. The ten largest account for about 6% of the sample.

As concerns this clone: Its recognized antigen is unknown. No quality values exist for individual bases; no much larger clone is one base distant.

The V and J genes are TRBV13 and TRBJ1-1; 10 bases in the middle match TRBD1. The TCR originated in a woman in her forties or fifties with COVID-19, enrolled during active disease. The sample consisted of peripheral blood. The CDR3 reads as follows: CASSLVRQGARTEAFF. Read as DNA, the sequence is TGTGCCAGCAGCTTAGTCCGACAGGGGGCGCGGACTGAAGCTTTCTTT. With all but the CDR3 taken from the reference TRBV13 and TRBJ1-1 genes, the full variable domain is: AAGVIQSPRHLIKEKRETATLKCYPIPRHDTVYWYQQGPGQDPQFLISFYEKMQSDKGSIPDRFSAQQFSDYHSELNMSSLELGDSALYFCASSLVRQGARTEAFFGQGTRLTVV.